These 18 T cell receptor beta chains share one sample of origin, sequenced in a study of OX40 agonist ivuxolimab in advanced cancers. Measured with immunoSEQ multiplex PCR; TCRdb has only the in-frame clones, and not every one. The data hold about 48,000 clones, with around four fifths observed a single time. The sample was CD4+ or CD8+ T cells sorted from blood, taken in a trial of the OX40 agonist ivuxolimab. These receptors all come from an adult with an advanced solid tumor such as melanoma, head and neck, liver or kidney cancer.

The count of this clone is one. The genes are TRBV18 and TRBJ2-2; the D gene is possibly TRBD2 (7 bases). Trimming stripped 2 bases from V and 4 bases from J, with 17 bases between. Germline CDR1 and CDR2: KGHSH and LQKENI. The CDR3 contains 17 residues. CDR3 in amino acids: CASSPIAGATSTGELFF. CDR3 coding DNA: TGTGCCAGCTCACCAATTGCGGGGGCCACCTCCACCGGGGAGCTGTTTTTT. Complete variable domain (other parts from reference TRBV18 and TRBJ2-2): NAGVMQNPRHLVRRRGQEARLRCSPMKGHSHVYWYRQLPEEGLKFMVYLQKENIIDESGMPKERFSAEFPKEGPSILRIQQVVRGDSAAYFCASSPIAGATSTGELFFGEGSRLTVL.

In its sample, this clone was seen a few times. The rearrangement links TRBV10-3 to TRBJ1-5; D gene unclear. Looked up from germline, CDR1 is ENHRY and CDR2 is SYGVKD. V dropped 3 bases and J dropped 1 base, with 7 bases sitting between them. The CDR3 sequence is 14 residues long. The CDR3 sequence is CAISDGKSNQPQHF. For the CDR3, the DNA is TGTGCCATCAGTGACGGGAAAAGCAATCAGCCCCAGCATTTT.

Only one count was recorded for this clone. The V gene is TRBV7-2, the J gene TRBJ2-5; TRBD2 agrees at 10 bases. CDR1 SGHTA and CDR2 FQGNSA come from the germline V gene. Trimming removed 5 bases from V and 4 bases from J; junction bases left unmatched: 7. This CDR3 has 15 amino acids. The CDR3 DNA follows: TGTGCCAGCAGCCAAACTAGCGGGATGCCAGAGACCCAGTACTTC. Protein product: CASSQTSGMPETQYF.

The chain carries TRBV7-3 and TRBJ2-3, with 13 bases fitting TRBD2. Per the germline V gene, CDR1 is SGHTA and CDR2 is FQGTGA. Trimming removed 5 bases from V and 4 bases from J; junction bases left unmatched: 6. CDR3 length equals 16 residues. The CDR3 DNA reads TGTGCCAGCAGCCTTAGGACTAGCGGGGGCCCAGATACGCAGTATTTT. It codes for CASSLRTSGGPDTQYF.

The chain combines TRBV6-6 with TRBJ1-4; D may be TRBD1 (6 bases). Germline V gene sequence: CDR1 MNHNY, CDR2 SVGAGI (reference sequence). V shed 6 bases and J shed 5 bases, with 16 bases lying between them. CDR3 length equals 15 residues. The CDR3 sequence: CASSNPGQVNEKLFF. As DNA, the CDR3 is TGTGCCAGCAGCAACCCGGGACAAGTCAATGAAAAACTGTTTTTT.

The J gene is TRBJ2-2, the V gene TRBV15; D ambiguous. The CDR3 spans 15 residues. V was shortened by 0 bases and J by 3 bases, with 8 bases between the two germline ends. Germline values: CDR1 LNHNV, CDR2 YYDKDF (reference sequence). CDR3 amino acids: CATSRDYQDTGELFF. CDR3 sequence (DNA): TGTGCCACCAGCAGAGATTATCAGGACACCGGGGAGCTGTTTTTT.

A few counts support this clone. The rearrangement joins TRBV5-1 to TRBJ1-2; TRBD1 matches 9 bases. CDR1 and CDR2 (germline): SGHRS, YFSETQ. After removal of 4 bases from V and 4 bases from J, the junction contained 5 bases not matched to a gene. CDR3 length: 14 amino acids. The CDR3 spells CASSTTGGGYGYTF. CDR3 coding DNA: TGCGCCAGCAGCACCACAGGGGGCGGCTATGGCTACACCTTC.

J is TRBJ2-3 and V is TRBV18; TRBD2 matches 16 bases. This CDR3 has 19 amino acids. Losses at the gene ends were 1 base for V and 1 base for J; bases not matched to a gene: 5. Germline V gives CDR1 KGHSH, CDR2 LQKENI. The CDR3 DNA is TGTGCCAGCTCACCACAAGGGACTAGCGGGGGGGCCGGCACAGATACGCAGTATTTT. This codes for CASSPQGTSGGAGTDTQYF.

V is TRBV6-6 and J is TRBJ1-2; tentative D call: TRBD1 (6 bases). CDR3 size: 13 residues. Trimming pared 6 bases from V and 4 bases from J, leaving 12 bases between. CDR1 and CDR2 from the germline V gene are MNHNY and SVGAGI (reference sequence). The DNA for the CDR3 is TGTGCCAGCAGCACGGACAGTGGCTATGGCTACACCTTC. Protein product: CASSTDSGYGYTF.

The J gene is TRBJ1-1, the V gene TRBV13, with 8 positions matching TRBD1. This CDR3 region has 15 residues. V was clipped by 6 bases and J by 0 bases; unmatched bases: 6. Germline values: CDR1 PRHDT, CDR2 FYEKMQ (reference sequence). Written as DNA, the CDR3 is TGTGCCAGCAGGCTCGGGGACAGGATGAACACTGAAGCTTTCTTT. It specifies CASRLGDRMNTEAFF.

The chain employs TRBV14 and TRBJ2-4; 9 nucleotides agree with TRBD1. Trimming cost V 0 bases and J 8 bases; bases outside gene matches: 8. Per germline, CDR1 SGHDN and CDR2 FVKESK. This CDR3 has 16 amino acids. CDR3 residues: CASSQEGQGGRDIQYF. CDR3 nucleotide sequence: TGTGCCAGCAGCCAAGAGGGACAGGGCGGTCGGGACATTCAGTACTTC.

V is TRBV9 and J is TRBJ1-2; D gene uncertain. Germline-derived CDR1 and CDR2 are SGDLS and YYNGEE. The CDR3 consists of 13 residues. The ends were cut back, 4 bases at V and 0 bases at J, with 7 bases in the middle. Here the CDR3 DNA reads TGTGCCAGCAGCCAGGAAGCTAACTATGGCTACACCTTC. This sequence encodes CASSQEANYGYTF.

This clone was seen just once. The chain links TRBV19 to TRBJ2-3, with 7 bases fitting TRBD2. The V segment lost 2 bases and the J segment 6 bases; nucleotides outside the gene matches: 14. The CDR3 spans 17 residues. Germline-derived CDR1 and CDR2 are LNHDA and SQIVND (reference sequence). The CDR3, as DNA: TGTGCCAGTAGTATAATGCGGTTCGCGGGGGAAGGGGATACGCAGTATTTT. Encoded protein: CASSIMRFAGEGDTQYF.

V and J are TRBV9 and TRBJ2-3; TRBD2 aligns across 10 bases. Losses at the gene ends were 0 bases for V and 3 bases for J; bases not matched to a gene: 4. This CDR3 has 16 amino acids. Germline CDR1 reads SGDLS; CDR2 reads YYNGEE. In nucleotides, the CDR3 is TGTGCCAGCAGCGTAGGAGCGGGGGGGCCAACAGATACGCAGTATTTT. Its protein product is CASSVGAGGPTDTQYF.

The chain links TRBV5-6 to TRBJ2-3; D might be TRBD2 (5 bases). The CDR3 spans 14 residues. The germline CDR1 and CDR2 sequences are SGHDT and YYEEEE. V was trimmed by 2 bases and J by 4 bases, leaving 11 bases between them. This CDR3 reads CASSFFSEPDTQYF. The CDR3, as DNA: TGTGCCAGCAGCTTTTTTAGCGAGCCAGATACGCAGTATTTT.

The chain joins TRBV19 to TRBJ2-3, with D possibly TRBD1 on 5 matching bases. The V end was cut by 3 bases, the J end by 4 bases, with 14 bases between. The CDR3 has 15 residues. Germline CDR1 and CDR2: LNHDA and SQIVND (reference sequence). This CDR3 reads CASSIHLQQADTQYF. CDR3 sequence (DNA): TGTGCCAGTAGTATCCACCTCCAACAGGCAGATACGCAGTATTTT.

This chain uses TRBV27 with TRBJ2-1, with 7 bases that match TRBD2. CDR1 is MNHEY, CDR2 SMNVEV, per germline (reference sequence). The trim removed 5 bases at V and 9 bases at J, leaving 10 bases unmatched. The CDR3 sequence is 14 residues long. The CDR3 loop is CASSARLAWCEQFF. In nucleotides, the CDR3 is TGTGCCAGCAGTGCCCGACTAGCTTGGTGTGAGCAGTTCTTC.

The chain employs TRBV19 and TRBJ1-1; 7 bases agree with TRBD1. With 6 bases clipped from V and 3 bases from J, the junction kept 10 bases outside the gene matches. CDR3 length: 15 amino acids. The germline CDR1 and CDR2 sequences are LNHDA and SQIVND (reference sequence). The CDR3 loop is CASSPMDRLYTEAFF. CDR3 nucleotides: TGTGCCAGTAGCCCGATGGACAGGCTGTACACTGAAGCTTTCTTT.